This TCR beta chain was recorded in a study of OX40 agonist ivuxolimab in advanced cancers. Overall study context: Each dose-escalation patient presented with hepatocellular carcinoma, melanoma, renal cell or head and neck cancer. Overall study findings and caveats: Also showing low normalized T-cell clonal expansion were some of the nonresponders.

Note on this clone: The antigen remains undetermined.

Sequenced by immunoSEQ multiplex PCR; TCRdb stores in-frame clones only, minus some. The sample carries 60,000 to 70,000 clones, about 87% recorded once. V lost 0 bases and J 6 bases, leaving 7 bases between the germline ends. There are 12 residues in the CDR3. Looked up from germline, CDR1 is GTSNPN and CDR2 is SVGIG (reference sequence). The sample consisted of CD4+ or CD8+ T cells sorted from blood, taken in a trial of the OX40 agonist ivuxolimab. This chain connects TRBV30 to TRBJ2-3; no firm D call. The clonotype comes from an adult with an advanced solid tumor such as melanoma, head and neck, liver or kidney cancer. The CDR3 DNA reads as TGTGCCTGGAGTGTAATTTCCGATACGCAGTATTTT. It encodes CAWSVISDTQYF.